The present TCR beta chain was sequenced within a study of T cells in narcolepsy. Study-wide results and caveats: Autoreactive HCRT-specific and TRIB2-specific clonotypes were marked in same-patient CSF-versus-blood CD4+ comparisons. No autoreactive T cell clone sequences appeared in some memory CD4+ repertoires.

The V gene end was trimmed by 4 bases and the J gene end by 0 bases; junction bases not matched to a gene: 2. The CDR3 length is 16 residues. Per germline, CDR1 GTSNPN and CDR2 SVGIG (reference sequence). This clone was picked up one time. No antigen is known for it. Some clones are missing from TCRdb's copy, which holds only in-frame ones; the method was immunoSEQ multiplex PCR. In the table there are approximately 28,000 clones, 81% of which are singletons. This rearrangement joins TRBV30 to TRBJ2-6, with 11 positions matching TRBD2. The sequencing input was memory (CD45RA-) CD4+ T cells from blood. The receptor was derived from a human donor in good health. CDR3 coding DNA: TGTGCCTGGACTAGCGGGGGGAACTCTGGGGCCAACGTCCTGACTTTC. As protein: CAWTSGGNSGANVLTF.